Reported below is one T cell receptor (beta chain). CDR1 is SGHRS and CDR2 is YFSETQ in the germline V gene. V dropped 1 base and J dropped 3 bases, with 8 bases sitting between them. CDR3 size: 13 residues. This entry is derived from a study of blood T cell repertoires in COVID-19. The assay was immunoSEQ multiplex PCR, and TCRdb's table has in-frame clones only and misses some. The repertoire holds fewer than 250,000 clones, with 80% to 95% as singletons. Seattle patients were enrolled during active infection and followed longitudinally. Specimen: peripheral blood. The source of this sequence is a man aged 55 to 69 with COVID-19, enrolled during active disease. The chain combines TRBV5-1 with TRBJ2-7; D possibly corresponds to TRBD1 (5 bases). DNA of the CDR3: TGCGCCAGCAGCTTGAATCAGGGCTACGAGCAGTACTTC. This gives the protein CASSLNQGYEQYF.